The 24 T cell receptor beta chains reported below all come from one sample, sequenced in a study of T cells in tumors after PD-1 blockade. This table comes from immunoSEQ multiplex PCR, and its TCRdb copy is limited to in-frame clones, with some not included. The data show 4,800 or so clones, 50% to 70% seen once. This material consisted of tumor tissue, taken after anti-PD-1 treatment. These receptor sequences come from a human donor with basal cell carcinoma.

V usage is TRBV24-1 and J usage is TRBJ2-4; D is ambiguous. The length of the CDR3 is 15 residues. The germline V gene encodes CDR1 KGHDR and CDR2 SFDVKD. V was pared by 3 bases and J by 1 base, with 9 bases between. CDR3 DNA: TGTGCCACCAGTGATGCCGGACCCGCCAAAAACATTCAGTACTTC. It encodes CATSDAGPAKNIQYF.

This clone was seen only a few times. This chain uses TRBV7-2 with TRBJ2-1; D is unresolved. Germline V gene sequence: CDR1 SGHTA, CDR2 FQGNSA. The CDR3 is 13 residues long. Trimming pared 2 bases from V and 4 bases from J, leaving 6 bases between. In DNA form, the CDR3 reads TGTGCCAGCAGCTTATTCCAGTACAATGAGCAGTTCTTC. Translating it yields CASSLFQYNEQFF.

The chain joins TRBV5-1 to TRBJ1-2, with D tentatively TRBD1 (5 bases). V was shortened by 5 bases and J by 7 bases, with 18 bases between the two germline ends. The CDR3 consists of 14 residues. Germline CDR1 reads SGHRS; CDR2 reads YFSETQ. The CDR3, as DNA: TGCGCCAGCAGGCCCTCCCCCGGGGGAAGTGGCTACACCTTC. Amino acids: CASRPSPGGSGYTF.

The chain joins TRBV11-3 to TRBJ2-1; 12 bases fit TRBD2. Germline CDR1 and CDR2: SGHNT and YENEEA. This CDR3 is 15 amino acids long. V shed 3 bases, J shed 7 bases, and the junction held 4 bases outside the gene matches. Written as DNA, the CDR3 is TGTGCCAGCAGCTTGACTAGCGGGAGTATGAATGAGCAGTTCTTC. This translates into CASSLTSGSMNEQFF.

This clone was picked up a small number of times. This rearrangement joins TRBV7-9 to TRBJ1-1, with D perhaps TRBD1 (5 bases). There are 13 residues in the CDR3. The germline V gene encodes CDR1 SEHNR and CDR2 FQNEAQ (reference sequence). V dropped 1 base and J dropped 7 bases, with 10 bases sitting between them. CDR3 region: CASSLDGTDEAFF. The CDR3, as DNA: TGTGCCAGCAGCTTAGATGGGACGGATGAAGCTTTCTTT. Full variable domain (missing parts from reference TRBV7-9 and TRBJ1-1): DTGVSQNPRHKITKRGQNVTFRCDPISEHNRLYWYRQTLGQGPEFLTYFQNEAQLEKSRLLSDRFSAERPKGSFSTLEIQRTEQGDSAMYLCASSLDGTDEAFFGQGTRLTVV.

The V call is TRBV19, the J call TRBJ2-2; TRBD2 aligns across 8 bases. Germline CDR1 and CDR2: LNHDA and SQIVND (reference sequence). The CDR3 is 16 residues long. Trimming took 3 bases from V and 5 from J; bases not matched to a gene: 8. The DNA for the CDR3 is TGTGCCAGTAGTATCAAAGGACTAGCAGTTACCGGGGAGCTGTTTTTT. This gives the protein CASSIKGLAVTGELFF.

The chain recombines TRBV6-5 with TRBJ1-1; no reliable D call. Germline CDR1 is MNHEY and CDR2 is SVGAGI. The CDR3 runs 11 residues. V shed 6 bases and J shed 5 bases, with 7 bases lying between them. The CDR3 sequence is CASSRGTEAFF. The CDR3 bases are TGTGCCAGCAGCCGGGGAACTGAAGCTTTCTTT.

The chain uses TRBV28 and TRBJ1-2; 7 nucleotides align to TRBD1. This CDR3 comprises 17 residues. The J segment lost 1 base and the V segment lost 1 base, leaving 9 bases of the junction unmatched. Germline CDR1 MDHEN, CDR2 SYDVKM. CDR3 sequence: CASSLYYRGQHNYGYTF. DNA for the CDR3: TGTGCCAGCAGTTTATACTATAGGGGACAGCATAACTATGGCTACACCTTC.

The chain has TRBV2 and TRBJ2-2, with a tentative D call TRBD1 (6 bases). The germline V gene encodes CDR1 SNHLY and CDR2 FYNNEI. Trimming removed 6 bases at V and 5 bases at J, with 13 bases between. This CDR3 is 14 amino acids long. Here the CDR3 DNA reads TGTGCCAGCAGCGGGACATTTCGGACCGGGGAGCTGTTTTTT. Protein: CASSGTFRTGELFF.

The genes are TRBV24-1 and TRBJ2-1; 11 nucleotides line up with TRBD2. CDR1 and CDR2 (germline): KGHDR, SFDVKD. The CDR3 is 15 residues long. Losses at the gene ends were 4 bases for V and 9 bases for J; bases not matched to a gene: 7. The CDR3 spells CATSEGLAGRGEQFF. The DNA of the CDR3 is TGTGCCACCAGTGAAGGACTAGCGGGTCGTGGTGAGCAGTTCTTC.

The table lists this clone with a few counts. The rearrangement joins TRBV5-1 to TRBJ1-1; D call uncertain. The CDR3 is made up of 16 amino acids. Germline lookup yields CDR1 SGHRS and CDR2 YFSETQ. V was trimmed by 4 bases and J by 1 base, leaving 17 bases between them. CDR3 sequence reads: CASSPAIGLWNTEAFF. The CDR3 bases are TGCGCCAGCAGCCCGGCCATTGGACTCTGGAACACTGAAGCTTTCTTT.

The rearrangement links TRBV4-2 to TRBJ1-2, with D unresolved. The CDR3 totals 15 residues. V was cut by 0 bases and J by 5 bases, with 13 bases left in between. Germline CDR1 LGHNA, CDR2 YNFKEQ. This CDR3 reads CASSQEIGSAYGYTF. The CDR3 DNA sequence: TGTGCCAGCAGCCAAGAGATAGGCAGCGCGTATGGCTACACCTTC.

A few counts support this clone. The CDR3 is CASSRQGYNSPLHF. The CDR3 DNA reads TGTGCCAGCAGTAGACAGGGTTATAATTCACCCCTCCACTTT. The chain is built from TRBV27 and TRBJ1-6, with TRBD1 identical over 7 bases. CDR1 and CDR2 (germline): MNHEY, SMNVEV (reference sequence). This CDR3 comprises 14 residues. The junction had 2 bases not matched to a gene; V was cut back by 5 bases and J by 4 bases.

The chain joins TRBV5-4 to TRBJ2-3; weak D call: TRBD2 (6 bases). Looked up from germline, CDR1 is SGHNT and CDR2 is YYREEE (reference sequence). Trimming took off 3 bases at V and 2 bases at J, with 16 bases between the two ends. This CDR3 is 16 amino acids long. Written as DNA, the CDR3 is TGTGCCAGCAGCTCCGTGGGACCGGGAGCCACAGATACGCAGTATTTT. Protein sequence: CASSSVGPGATDTQYF.

The chain links TRBV6-6 to TRBJ2-5; D not certain. This CDR3 is 12 amino acids long. Trimming shortened V by 8 bases and J by 8 bases, and 15 bases separated the two germline ends. Looked up from germline, CDR1 is MNHNY and CDR2 is SVGAGI (reference sequence). The CDR3 DNA reads TGTGCCAGCGCCGCACCCGAGAGAACCCAGTACTTC. This gives the protein CASAAPERTQYF.

The V and J genes are TRBV28 and TRBJ1-6; the D gene is possibly TRBD1 (5 bases). This CDR3 is 15 amino acids long. CDR1 is MDHEN, CDR2 SYDVKM, per germline. The V end lost 4 bases, the J end lost 7 bases, and 14 bases lay between the germline ends. The CDR3 sequence: CASSSEGLGNSPLHF. The CDR3 region has the DNA TGTGCCAGCAGTTCGGAGGGGCTTGGCAATTCACCCCTCCACTTT.

This clone was found a few times. The rearrangement links TRBV2 to TRBJ1-6; a weak D match, TRBD1 (6 bases). Trimming pared 4 bases from V and 5 bases from J, leaving 15 bases between. Germline V CDR1 and CDR2: SNHLY, FYNNEI. The CDR3 has 16 residues. DNA of the CDR3: TGTGCCAGCAGTGGTGGGACACCGGTAAATAATTCACCCCTCCACTTT. Its translation is CASSGGTPVNNSPLHF. Looking up the rest from reference TRBV2 and TRBJ1-6 gives the full variable domain: EPEVTQTPSHQVTQMGQEVILRCVPISNHLYFYWYRQILGQKVEFLVSFYNNEISEKSEIFDDQFSVERPDGSNFTLKIRSTKLEDSAMYFCASSGGTPVNNSPLHFGNGTRLTVT.

The chain uses TRBV2 and TRBJ2-3; unclear D gene. Germline V CDR1 and CDR2: SNHLY, FYNNEI. The CDR3 loop spans 15 amino acids. The V and J ends lost 7 bases and 4 bases respectively, with 18 bases between them. The CDR3 DNA reads TGTGCCAGCACCCTGCGGTGGAATCCTCCAGATACGCAGTATTTT. Residues: CASTLRWNPPDTQYF.

The chain joins TRBV5-4 to TRBJ1-1, with 7 bases identical to TRBD1. The ends lost 1 base at V and 6 bases at J; junction bases unmatched: 9. The CDR3 covers 15 residues. The germline V gene has CDR1 SGHNT and CDR2 YYREEE (reference sequence). The CDR3 nucleotides are TGTGCCAGCAGCTTGTCGAGGGGGCAAGGCTCTGAAGCTTTCTTT. Translating gives CASSLSRGQGSEAFF.

In its sample, this clone ranks as medium-sized. The rearrangement links TRBV5-6 to TRBJ1-2, with TRBD1 identical over 7 bases. This CDR3 comprises 15 residues. Losses at the gene ends were 4 bases for V and 4 bases for J; bases not matched to a gene: 10. Germline V gene lookup returns CDR1 SGHDT and CDR2 YYEEEE. CDR3 residues: CASSTPDRFFYGYTF. In DNA form, the CDR3 reads TGTGCCAGCAGCACCCCGGACAGGTTCTTCTATGGCTACACCTTC.

This chain connects TRBV5-1 to TRBJ2-7, with no clear D. The germline V gene encodes CDR1 SGHRS and CDR2 YFSETQ. The length of the CDR3 is 13 residues. Trimming shortened V by 1 base and J by 0 bases, and 5 bases separated the two germline ends. The CDR3 nucleotides read TGCGCCAGCAGCTTGCTGGGCTCCTACGAGCAGTACTTC. Amino acids: CASSLLGSYEQYF.

This clone was detected a few times. A junction boundary mismatches the germline segment, possibly from a read error. This chain joins TRBV19 and TRBJ1-6; D remains ambiguous. This CDR3 spans 12 amino acids. Germline-derived CDR1 and CDR2 are LNHDA and SQIVND (reference sequence). CDR3 nucleotides: TGTGCCAGTAATATAGCCAATTCACCCCTCCACTTT. Translating it yields CASNIANSPLHF.

V usage is TRBV9 and J usage is TRBJ2-5, with TRBD2 matching over 8 bases. The CDR3 has 15 residues. The J segment lost 4 bases and the V segment lost 5 bases, leaving 10 bases of the junction unmatched. Germline V gene lookup returns CDR1 SGDLS and CDR2 YYNGEE. In DNA form, the CDR3 reads TGTGCCAGCAGTAGCGGGACGAAGGGCCTAGAGACCCAGTACTTC. It encodes CASSSGTKGLETQYF.

The chain links TRBV7-6 to TRBJ2-7, with 8 positions matching TRBD2. V gave up 2 bases and J gave up 3 bases; unmatched junction bases: 6. Per germline, CDR1 SGHVS and CDR2 FNYEAQ. The CDR3 consists of 15 residues. The DNA for the CDR3 is TGTGCCAGCAGCTTAACCGGGACTAGTTTCTACGAGCAGTACTTC. Residues: CASSLTGTSFYEQYF.